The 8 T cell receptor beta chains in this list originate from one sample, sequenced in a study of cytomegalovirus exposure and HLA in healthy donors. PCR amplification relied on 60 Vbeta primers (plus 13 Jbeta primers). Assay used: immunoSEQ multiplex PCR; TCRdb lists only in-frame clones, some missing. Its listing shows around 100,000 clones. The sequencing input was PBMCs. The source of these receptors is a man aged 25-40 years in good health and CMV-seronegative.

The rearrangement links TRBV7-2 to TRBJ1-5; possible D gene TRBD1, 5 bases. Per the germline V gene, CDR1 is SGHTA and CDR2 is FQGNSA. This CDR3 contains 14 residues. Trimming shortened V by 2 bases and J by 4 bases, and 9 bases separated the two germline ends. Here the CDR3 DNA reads TGTGCCAGCAGCTTACAGGGTGGTAATCAGCCCCAGCATTTT. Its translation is CASSLQGGNQPQHF.

CDR3 loop: CASSLQGWDYGYTF. The CDR3 nucleotides are TGTGCCAGCAGCTTACAGGGTTGGGACTATGGCTACACCTTC. J is TRBJ1-2 and V is TRBV7-2; tentatively, D is TRBD1 (5 bases). The CDR3 has 14 amino acids. Per germline, CDR1 SGHTA and CDR2 FQGNSA. Trimming cost V 2 bases and J 3 bases, with 10 bases left between them.

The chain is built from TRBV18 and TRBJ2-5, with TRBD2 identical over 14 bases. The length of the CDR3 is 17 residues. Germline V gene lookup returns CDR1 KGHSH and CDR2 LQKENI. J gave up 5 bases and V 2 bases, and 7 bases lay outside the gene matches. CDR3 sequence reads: CASSPDGLAGGTETQYF. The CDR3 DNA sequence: TGTGCCAGCTCACCAGACGGACTAGCGGGGGGCACGGAGACCCAGTACTTC.

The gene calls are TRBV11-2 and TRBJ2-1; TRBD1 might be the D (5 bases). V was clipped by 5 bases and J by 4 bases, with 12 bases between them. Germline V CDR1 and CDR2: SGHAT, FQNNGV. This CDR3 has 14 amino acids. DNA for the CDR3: TGTGCCAGCAGCCCCTCCTCAGGGTACAATGAGCAGTTCTTC. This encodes CASSPSSGYNEQFF.

In DNA, the CDR3 is TGTGCCAGCAGCGCCTGGACAGGGCCCTACGAGCAGTACTTC. Translation gives CASSAWTGPYEQYF. The gene calls are TRBV5-4 and TRBJ2-7; 8 nucleotides align to TRBD1. The CDR3 is 14 residues long. J was trimmed by 2 bases and V by 4 bases; bases with no gene match: 5. Looked up from germline, CDR1 is SGHNT and CDR2 is YYREEE (reference sequence).

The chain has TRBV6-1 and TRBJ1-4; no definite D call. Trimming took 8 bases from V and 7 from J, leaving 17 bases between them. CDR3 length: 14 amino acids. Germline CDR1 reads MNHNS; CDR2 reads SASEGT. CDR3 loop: CASSSSGWVEKLFF. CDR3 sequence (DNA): TGTGCCAGCTCAAGTTCGGGTTGGGTTGAAAAACTGTTTTTT.

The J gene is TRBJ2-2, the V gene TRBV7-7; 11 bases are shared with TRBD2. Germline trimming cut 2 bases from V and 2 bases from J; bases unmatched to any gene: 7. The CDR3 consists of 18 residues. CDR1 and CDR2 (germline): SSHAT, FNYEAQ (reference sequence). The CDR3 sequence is CASSLYPSGGPNTGELFF. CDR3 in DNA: TGTGCCAGCAGCTTATATCCTAGCGGGGGGCCTAACACCGGGGAGCTGTTTTTT.

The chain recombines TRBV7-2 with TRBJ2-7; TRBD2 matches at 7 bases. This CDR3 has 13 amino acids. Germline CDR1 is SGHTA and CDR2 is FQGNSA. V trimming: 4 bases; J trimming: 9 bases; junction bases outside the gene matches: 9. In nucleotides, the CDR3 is TGTGCCAGCAGCTCAGAACGGGGGGTCGGGCAGTACTTC. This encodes CASSSERGVGQYF. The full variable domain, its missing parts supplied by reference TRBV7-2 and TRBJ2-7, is GAGVSQSPSNKVTEKGKDVELRCDPISGHTALYWYRQSLGQGLEFLIYFQGNSAPDKSGLPSDRFSAERTGGSVSTLTIQRTQQEDSAVYLCASSSERGVGQYFGPGTRLTVT.